A selection of T cell receptor beta chains follows, all from one sample in a study of blood T cell repertoires in COVID-19. Profiling relied on immunoSEQ multiplex PCR, and the TCRdb table lists in-frame clones only, not all of them. Among around 250,000 clones listed, around 87% were seen once. The specimen sequenced was PBMCs or T cells enriched from blood (not recorded which). Receptor source: a woman aged 50 to 60 who had recovered from COVID-19. Each CDR3 is given with its conserved first and last residue. A D gene is named only where the DNA matches it firmly. Size is stated for part of the rows, as once, few or many counts, or as a class when the clone is expanded.

d_call: NA
cdr3_length: 14
v_call: TRBV7-9
clone_size: NA
j_call: TRBJ1-1
cdr3_nt: TGTGCCAGCAGCTTAGGGTATAGGAACACTGAAGCTTTCTTT
cdr3_aa: CASSLGYRNTEAFF

d_call: TRBD2
cdr3_length: 16
v_call: TRBV19
clone_size: NA
j_call: TRBJ2-5
cdr3_nt: TGTGCCAGTAGTGGGAGGGTCGGCAGCCCCCAAGAGACCCAGTACTTC
cdr3_aa: CASSGRVGSPQETQYF

d_call: NA
cdr3_length: 12
v_call: TRBV12-5
clone_size: NA
j_call: TRBJ1-2
cdr3_nt: TGTGCTAGCTGCCCTAATACGGGTCTATTTACCTTC
cdr3_aa: CASCPNTGLFTF

d_call: NA
cdr3_length: 13
v_call: TRBV30
clone_size: NA
j_call: TRBJ1-6
cdr3_nt: TGTGCTACCAGTGAGGCTGTTAATTCACCCCTCCACTTT
cdr3_aa: CATSEAVNSPLHF

d_call: NA
cdr3_length: 15
v_call: TRBV3-1/TRBV3-2
clone_size: NA
j_call: TRBJ1-1
cdr3_nt: TGTGCCAGCAGCGACCACAGGGCCCCCTACGCTGAAGCTTTCTTT
cdr3_aa: CASSDHRAPYAEAFF

d_call: TRBD1
cdr3_length: 14
v_call: TRBV28
clone_size: NA
j_call: TRBJ1-1
cdr3_nt: TGTGCCAGCAGCCAGGACAGGCTGAACACTGAAGCTTTCTTT
cdr3_aa: CASSQDRLNTEAFF

d_call: TRBD1
cdr3_length: 15
v_call: TRBV9
clone_size: once
j_call: TRBJ1-2
cdr3_nt: TGTGCCAGCAGCGTAGACAGGGGAGGACCCTATGGCTACACCTTC
cdr3_aa: CASSVDRGGPYGYTF

d_call: NA
cdr3_length: 14
v_call: TRBV28
clone_size: NA
j_call: TRBJ2-5
cdr3_nt: TGTGCCAGCAGTTTATTGTCAGGTCTGGAGACCCAGTACTTC
cdr3_aa: CASSLLSGLETQYF

d_call: TRBD1
cdr3_length: 14
v_call: TRBV2
clone_size: NA
j_call: TRBJ1-2
cdr3_nt: TGTGCCAGCAGTTCGACCGGGACAGTGTTAGGCTACACCTTC
cdr3_aa: CASSSTGTVLGYTF

d_call: TRBD1
cdr3_length: 14
v_call: TRBV10-3
clone_size: NA
j_call: TRBJ1-6
cdr3_nt: TGTGCCATCAGTGAGGGACAGGAGCGTTCACCCCTCCACTTT
cdr3_aa: CAISEGQERSPLHF

d_call: NA
cdr3_length: 14
v_call: TRBV27
clone_size: NA
j_call: TRBJ1-4
cdr3_nt: TGTGCCAGCATGATGAGGTACGGGAATGAAAAACTGTTTTTT
cdr3_aa: CASMMRYGNEKLFF

d_call: TRBD2
cdr3_length: 14
v_call: TRBV4-3
clone_size: NA
j_call: TRBJ2-1
cdr3_nt: TGCGCCAGCAGGCTTAGACTAGCTCACAATGAGCAGTTCTTC
cdr3_aa: CASRLRLAHNEQFF

d_call: TRBD2
cdr3_length: 17
v_call: TRBV5-5
clone_size: NA
j_call: TRBJ2-7
cdr3_nt: TGTGCCAGCAGCTGGGAATTGACTAGCGGGGTCTCCTACGAGCAGTACTTC
cdr3_aa: CASSWELTSGVSYEQYF

d_call: TRBD2
cdr3_length: 16
v_call: TRBV7-2
clone_size: NA
j_call: TRBJ2-2
cdr3_nt: TGTGCCAGCAGCTTGAATGCGGGAGTCGTACCCGGGGAGCTGTTTTTT
cdr3_aa: CASSLNAGVVPGELFF

d_call: TRBD2
cdr3_length: 16
v_call: TRBV2
clone_size: once
j_call: TRBJ2-5
cdr3_nt: TGTGCCAGCACTGCCAGGATAGCGGGAGGGCAAGAGACCCAGTACTTC
cdr3_aa: CASTARIAGGQETQYF

d_call: TRBD2
cdr3_length: 14
v_call: TRBV15
clone_size: NA
j_call: TRBJ2-1
cdr3_nt: TGTGCCACCAGTTGGACTAGCGGTTACAATGAGCAGTTCTTC
cdr3_aa: CATSWTSGYNEQFF

d_call: NA
cdr3_length: 15
v_call: TRBV5-1
clone_size: NA
j_call: TRBJ2-2
cdr3_nt: TGCGCCAGCAGCTTGGGTAGGGGTAACACCGGGGAGCTGTTTTTT
cdr3_aa: CASSLGRGNTGELFF

d_call: TRBD2
cdr3_length: 17
v_call: TRBV5-1
clone_size: NA
j_call: TRBJ2-2
cdr3_nt: TGCGCCAGCAGCTTGTCAGCGGGAGGGCCTACCTCCGGGGAGCTGTTTTTT
cdr3_aa: CASSLSAGGPTSGELFF

d_call: TRBD1
cdr3_length: 16
v_call: TRBV5-4
clone_size: NA
j_call: TRBJ1-6
cdr3_nt: TGTGCCAGCAGTCAAAACCCGGGACAGAGGAATTCACCCCTCCACTTT
cdr3_aa: CASSQNPGQRNSPLHF

d_call: NA
cdr3_length: 14
v_call: TRBV27
clone_size: NA
j_call: TRBJ1-1
cdr3_nt: TGTGCCAGCAGTTTTCGGGGTTTCGGCACTGAAGCTTTCTTT
cdr3_aa: CASSFRGFGTEAFF

d_call: TRBD1
cdr3_length: 15
v_call: TRBV4-2
clone_size: NA
j_call: TRBJ1-4
cdr3_nt: TGTGCCAGCAGCCGGTCGGGACAGGGGGACGAAAAACTGTTTTTT
cdr3_aa: CASSRSGQGDEKLFF

d_call: NA
cdr3_length: 15
v_call: TRBV25-1
clone_size: NA
j_call: TRBJ2-7
cdr3_nt: TGTGCCAGCAGTCAACACCGAACGGAGCCCTACGAGCAGTACTTC
cdr3_aa: CASSQHRTEPYEQYF

d_call: NA
cdr3_length: 14
v_call: TRBV5-1
clone_size: NA
j_call: TRBJ2-7
cdr3_nt: TGCGCCAGCAGCTTGGAACCGCAGGGCTACGAGCAGTACTTC
cdr3_aa: CASSLEPQGYEQYF

d_call: NA
cdr3_length: 15
v_call: TRBV4-1
clone_size: NA
j_call: TRBJ1-2
cdr3_nt: TGCGCCAGCAGCCAAGGTCGAGGCTTCAACTATGGCTACACCTTC
cdr3_aa: CASSQGRGFNYGYTF

d_call: NA
cdr3_length: 16
v_call: TRBV9
clone_size: NA
j_call: TRBJ1-3
cdr3_nt: TGTGCCAGCAGCCCCGGGACAACGTACTCTGGAAACACCATATATTTT
cdr3_aa: CASSPGTTYSGNTIYF

d_call: NA
cdr3_length: 13
v_call: TRBV7-2
clone_size: once
j_call: TRBJ2-5
cdr3_nt: TGTGCCAGCAGGGCAGCGGGCCAAGAGACCCAGTACTTC
cdr3_aa: CASRAAGQETQYF

d_call: NA
cdr3_length: 12
v_call: TRBV7-3
clone_size: once
j_call: TRBJ2-6
cdr3_nt: TGTGCCAGCAGCTCCCAGGATGACGTCCTGACTTTC
cdr3_aa: CASSSQDDVLTF

d_call: NA
cdr3_length: 15
v_call: TRBV5-1
clone_size: few
j_call: TRBJ2-2
cdr3_nt: TGCGCCAGCAGCTCATCCCCAGGGATCACCGGGGAGCTGTTTTTT
cdr3_aa: CASSSSPGITGELFF

d_call: TRBD2
cdr3_length: 17
v_call: TRBV28
clone_size: once
j_call: TRBJ2-7
cdr3_nt: TGTGCCAGCAGTTTTAGGCCGGGACTAGCGGGACCCTACGAGCAGTACTTC
cdr3_aa: CASSFRPGLAGPYEQYF

d_call: NA
cdr3_length: 15
v_call: TRBV2
clone_size: NA
j_call: TRBJ2-1
cdr3_nt: TGTGCCAGCAGTGAAAATGAGGCGTTGTACAATGAGCAGTTCTTC
cdr3_aa: CASSENEALYNEQFF

d_call: NA
cdr3_length: 15
v_call: TRBV10-3
clone_size: NA
j_call: TRBJ1-4
cdr3_nt: TGTGCCATCAGTGATCGAGGGGGGGTAAATGAAAAACTGTTTTTT
cdr3_aa: CAISDRGGVNEKLFF

d_call: NA
cdr3_length: 13
v_call: TRBV9
clone_size: NA
j_call: TRBJ2-3
cdr3_nt: TGTGCCAGCAGCGTAGAGAAGGGGAATACGCAGTATTTT
cdr3_aa: CASSVEKGNTQYF

d_call: NA
cdr3_length: 13
v_call: TRBV28
clone_size: NA
j_call: TRBJ2-7
cdr3_nt: TGTGCCAGCACCCCGGGAGTCCCCTACGAGCAGTACTTC
cdr3_aa: CASTPGVPYEQYF

d_call: NA
cdr3_length: 13
v_call: TRBV14
clone_size: NA
j_call: TRBJ1-5
cdr3_nt: TGTGCCAGCAGCCCCGGGAGGGCGCAGCCCCAGCATTTT
cdr3_aa: CASSPGRAQPQHF

d_call: TRBD2
cdr3_length: 15
v_call: TRBV27
clone_size: NA
j_call: TRBJ2-7
cdr3_nt: TGTGCCAGCAGATTGACCGGGACTAGCGGGTACGAGCAGTACTTC
cdr3_aa: CASRLTGTSGYEQYF

d_call: TRBD1
cdr3_length: 14
v_call: TRBV11-1
clone_size: NA
j_call: TRBJ2-2
cdr3_nt: TGTGCCAGCAGTAAGGACAGGGTCAGCGGGGAGCTGTTTTTT
cdr3_aa: CASSKDRVSGELFF

d_call: NA
cdr3_length: 14
v_call: TRBV5-1
clone_size: NA
j_call: TRBJ2-7
cdr3_nt: TGCGCCAGCAGCTTGGAGGACAGCTCCTACGAGCAGTACTTC
cdr3_aa: CASSLEDSSYEQYF

d_call: NA
cdr3_length: 18
v_call: TRBV7-2
clone_size: NA
j_call: TRBJ2-2
cdr3_nt: TGTGCCAGCAGCGTACGGGACACGAAATATTTGAACACCGGGGAGCTGTTTTTT
cdr3_aa: CASSVRDTKYLNTGELFF

d_call: NA
cdr3_length: 15
v_call: TRBV27
clone_size: NA
j_call: TRBJ2-6
cdr3_nt: TGTGCCAGCAGTGGGCAGGGCCCTGGGGCCAACGTCCTGACTTTC
cdr3_aa: CASSGQGPGANVLTF

d_call: TRBD2
cdr3_length: 16
v_call: TRBV7-2
clone_size: NA
j_call: TRBJ2-3
cdr3_nt: TGTGCCAGCAGCTTATTGCCTAGCGGGCAAACAGATACGCAGTATTTT
cdr3_aa: CASSLLPSGQTDTQYF

d_call: NA
cdr3_length: 15
v_call: TRBV5-4
clone_size: NA
j_call: TRBJ2-6
cdr3_nt: TGTGCCAGCAGCTTTCTTAAGGGGGGGGCCAACGTCCTGACTTTC
cdr3_aa: CASSFLKGGANVLTF

d_call: NA
cdr3_length: 14
v_call: TRBV19
clone_size: NA
j_call: TRBJ2-3
cdr3_nt: TGTGCCAGTACCCACCCGAGGAGCGCAGATACGCAGTATTTT
cdr3_aa: CASTHPRSADTQYF

d_call: NA
cdr3_length: 16
v_call: TRBV15
clone_size: NA
j_call: TRBJ2-3
cdr3_nt: TGTGCCACCAGCAGAGATTTAGGAGCCCCAGGGGATACGCAGTATTTT
cdr3_aa: CATSRDLGAPGDTQYF

d_call: NA
cdr3_length: 16
v_call: TRBV11-2
clone_size: NA
j_call: TRBJ2-7
cdr3_nt: TGTGCCAGCAGCTTAGATTGGCAGGGATCCCGCGACGAGCAGTACTTC
cdr3_aa: CASSLDWQGSRDEQYF

d_call: TRBD2
cdr3_length: 16
v_call: TRBV5-1
clone_size: NA
j_call: TRBJ2-2
cdr3_nt: TGCGCCAGCAGCTTGGCCACGGGAGGGGACACCGGGGAGCTGTTTTTT
cdr3_aa: CASSLATGGDTGELFF

d_call: NA
cdr3_length: 15
v_call: TRBV6-1
clone_size: few
j_call: TRBJ2-7
cdr3_nt: TGTGCCAGCAGTGAGACGACAGTGAGCTCCTACGAGCAGTACTTC
cdr3_aa: CASSETTVSSYEQYF